One sample yielded the 31 T cell receptor beta chains listed below, sequenced in a study of glioma-infiltrating T cells. Using RNA template, CDR3s of TCR alpha and beta were amplified with iRepertoire arm-PCR. TCRdb ran MiXCR on the multiplex PCR reads and lists one entry per CDR3 protein. The profile shows under 130,000 distinct CDR3 sequences, around 29% of them singletons. The source material was glioma tissue, nonneoplastic brain tissue, or PBMCs (not recorded which). The receptors stem from a human donor with low-grade glioma or glioblastoma, undergoing nonglioma brain surgery, or in good health (not recorded which).

The CDR3 DNA is TGTGCCAGCAGCTTGACTAGCGGATTAAACGAGCAGTACTTC. This encodes CASSLTSGLNEQYF. J is TRBJ2-7 and V is TRBV11-2; 9 positions match TRBD2. CDR1 and CDR2 from the germline V gene are SGHAT and FQNNGV. There are 14 residues in the CDR3. After removal of 3 bases from V and 5 bases from J, the junction contained 5 bases not matched to a gene.

About this clonotype itself: A much larger clonotype is one base distant, so this may be a read error. The chain is built from TRBV6-6 and TRBJ1-2; no clear D gene. Germline assignment: CDR1 MNHNY and CDR2 SVGAGI (reference sequence). The CDR3 has 14 residues. CDR3 DNA sequence: TGTGCCAGCAGTGTGAGGCGGGATAACTATGGCCACACCTTC. The encoded protein is CASSVRRDNYGHTF.

V gene TRBV3-1 combines with J gene TRBJ2-7; 11 nucleotides match TRBD1. V lost 1 base to trimming and J lost 4 bases; unmatched junction nucleotides: 3. The CDR3 totals 15 residues. CDR1 and CDR2 (germline): LGHDT, YNNKEL (reference sequence). The CDR3 coding sequence is TGTGCCAGCAGCCAAGGAGGGACAGGGGGGTACGAGCAGTACTTC. It is translated as CASSQGGTGGYEQYF.

This clonotype was detected ten times or more. The chain employs TRBV20-1 and TRBJ2-3, with 8 bases identical to TRBD2. The trim removed 0 bases at V and 9 bases at J, leaving 11 bases unmatched. CDR1 is DFQATT, CDR2 SNEGSKA, per germline (reference sequence). This CDR3 is built from 15 residues. The CDR3 loop is CSARDGSGGTITQYF. The CDR3 nucleotides are TGCAGTGCTAGAGATGGGAGCGGGGGTACGATCACGCAGTATTTT.

Note on this clonotype: A much more abundant neighbour one base away suggests this may be a read error. The chain uses TRBV7-2 and TRBJ2-3; TRBD2 matches 11 bases. V dropped 1 base and J dropped 4; count of bases not matched to a gene: 4. The CDR3 contains 16 residues. CDR1 is SGHTA, CDR2 FQGNSA, per germline. For the CDR3, the DNA is TGTGCCAGCAGCTTAGTACTAGCGGGGGCGGCAGATACGCAGTATTTT. It encodes CASSLVLAGAADTQYF. The whole variable domain, filled in from reference TRBV7-2 and TRBJ2-3, reads GAGVSQSPSNKVTEKGKDVELRCDPISGHTALYWYRQSLGQGLEFLIYFQGNSAPDKSGLPSDRFSAERTGGSVSTLTIQRTQQEDSAVYLCASSLVLAGAADTQYFGPGTRLTVL.

This chain links TRBV6-6 with TRBJ2-5; 10 bases line up with TRBD1. The germline gives CDR1 MNHNY, CDR2 SVGAGI (reference sequence). The CDR3 covers 12 residues. CDR3 in amino acids: CACGDRGETQYF. The CDR3 nucleotides are TGTGCGTGTGGGGACAGGGGAGAGACCCAGTACTTC.

Turning to this clonotype: The junction differs from germline at one of its ends, possibly a read error. V is TRBV27 and J is TRBJ1-5; D unclear. This CDR3 comprises 12 residues. The germline gives CDR1 MNHEY, CDR2 SMNVEV (reference sequence). The CDR3 DNA reads as TGTGCCAGGAGTTTCCGGGATCAGCACCAGCATTTT. Protein: CARSFRDQHQHF.

A remark on this clonotype: Being one base from a much bigger clone, this may be a read error. The chain combines TRBV6-1 with TRBJ1-6, with 12 positions matching TRBD1. CDR3 length: 16 amino acids. CDR1 and CDR2 (germline): MNHNS, SASEGT. CDR3 sequence: CASSESGTGGDSPPHF. As DNA, the CDR3 is TGTGCCAGCAGTGAATCCGGGACAGGGGGCGATTCACCCCCCCACTTT.

V gene TRBV10-3 combines with J gene TRBJ2-7; TRBD1 matches at 9 bases. There are 15 residues in the CDR3. Germline trimming cut 4 bases from V and 0 bases from J; bases unmatched to any gene: 4. CDR1 and CDR2 from the germline V gene are ENHRY and SYGVKD. The CDR3 spells CAISAGTGSSYEQYF. The DNA of the CDR3 is TGTGCCATCAGTGCCGGGACAGGGAGCTCCTACGAGCAGTACTTC.

The chain is built from TRBV4-2 and TRBJ2-3, with a weak D call TRBD2 (6 bases). V was clipped by 5 bases and J by 0 bases, with 15 bases between them. Germline assignment: CDR1 LGHNA and CDR2 YNFKEQ. CDR3 size: 16 residues. The CDR3 nucleotides are TGTGCCAGCAGCTTGTCGGGGGAGATTAGCACAGATACGCAGTATTTT. This encodes CASSLSGEISTDTQYF.

This rearrangement joins TRBV18 to TRBJ1-1; D unresolved. This CDR3 is 16 amino acids long. The ends were cut back, 3 bases at V and 2 bases at J, with 16 bases in the middle. Germline CDR1 and CDR2: KGHSH and LQKENI. CDR3 region: CASSPAALSGNTEAFF. DNA of the CDR3: TGTGCCAGCTCACCGGCGGCCCTGAGCGGAAACACTGAAGCTTTCTTT.

This clonotype was found many times. This chain joins TRBV6-1 and TRBJ1-1; D gene ambiguous. CDR3 length: 12 residues. The germline CDR1 and CDR2 sequences are MNHNS and SASEGT. V gave up 7 bases and J gave up 3 bases, with 9 bases separating them. The CDR3 region is CASIRRDTEAFF. The CDR3 region has the DNA TGTGCCAGCATACGGCGGGACACTGAAGCTTTCTTT.

The chain joins TRBV19 to TRBJ2-7; D remains ambiguous. The last part of the DNA fits TRBJ1-2 better; the J call may be wrong. CDR3 size: 13 residues. Germline V gene sequence: CDR1 LNHDA, CDR2 SQIVND (reference sequence). CDR3 nucleotide sequence: TGTGCCAGTAGTATCCTCGAGTTCTCTGACTACACCTTC. The encoded protein is CASSILEFSDYTF.

This clonotype showed up many times. The CDR3 ends on some other residue instead of the conserved phenylalanine or tryptophan, so this is likely a read error. The limits of the CDR3 on the DNA are not certain, so only TCRdb's listed CDR3 is given. The chain employs TRBV7-9 and TRBJ1-1. The CDR3 length is 9 residues, termini included. Germline loops: CDR1 SEHNR, CDR2 FQNEAQ (reference sequence). CDR3 sequence: CASSLDGTR.

This clonotype appeared many times. V gene TRBV6-1 combines with J gene TRBJ1-1; D possibly corresponds to TRBD1 (6 bases). Deletions cut 5 bases from V and 1 base from J, with 17 bases between. Germline V gives CDR1 MNHNS, CDR2 SASEGT. The CDR3 contains 16 residues. CDR3 sequence reads: CASSYWMGGTNTEAFF. CDR3 bases: TGTGCCAGCAGTTATTGGATGGGGGGCACGAACACTGAAGCTTTCTTT.

This clonotype has a count of ten or more. The rearrangement links TRBV27 to TRBJ1-2; 10 bases are shared with TRBD1. The CDR3 sequence is 15 residues long. Germline loops: CDR1 MNHEY, CDR2 SMNVEV (reference sequence). Trimming took 0 bases from V and 8 from J; bases not matched to a gene: 6. The CDR3 nucleotides read TGTGCCAGCAGTTTATCCCGGACAGGGGGTCAAGGCTACACCTTC. Protein sequence: CASSLSRTGGQGYTF.

This clonotype was recorded at least ten times. The V and J genes are TRBV6-2 or TRBV6-3 and TRBJ2-3, with D possibly being TRBD2 (6 bases). The V end was cut by 0 bases, the J end by 2 bases, with 24 bases between. This CDR3 region has 20 residues. From germline, CDR1 is MNHEY and CDR2 SVGEGT. The CDR3 reads CASSYSSFGGGTAVTDTQYF. CDR3 bases: TGTGCCAGCAGTTACTCGAGCTTTGGTGGGGGGACCGCCGTCACAGATACGCAGTATTTT.

This clonotype was observed once. Without the conserved terminal phenylalanine or tryptophan, this CDR3 likely stems from a read error. The chain joins TRBV20-1 to TRBJ2-1, with 14 bases lining up with TRBD2. The CDR3 sequence is 16 residues long. Germline lookup yields CDR1 DFQATT and CDR2 SNEGSKA (reference sequence). Trimming at V came to 7 bases and at J to 6 bases, leaving 11 bases not matched to a gene. This CDR3 is CSVGTSGSSLSNEQFL. The CDR3 DNA reads as TGCAGTGTCGGGACTAGCGGGAGCTCTCTGAGCAATGAGCAGTTCCTC.

Comments on this clonotype: Just one base apart from a much larger clone, this may be a read error. CDR3 DNA sequence: TGTGCCACCAGTGACGTGACATCTGGGGAGACCCAGTGCTTC. It translates to CATSDVTSGETQCF. This chain joins TRBV24-1 and TRBJ2-5, with a tentative D call TRBD2 (5 bases). The CDR3 sequence is 14 residues long. Germline lookup yields CDR1 KGHDR and CDR2 SFDVKD.

A note on this clonotype: Since a much larger clone is just one base distant, this may be a read error. The V gene is TRBV20-1, the J gene TRBJ1-1; TRBD1 might be the D (6 bases). Germline V gene sequence: CDR1 DFQATT, CDR2 SNEGSKA (reference sequence). The CDR3 is 13 amino acids. Here the CDR3 DNA reads TGCAGTGCTAGAAGCCCGGGGGGCACTGAAGCTTTATTT. Encoded protein: CSARSPGGTEALF.

This clonotype was observed many times. This chain uses TRBV6-6 with TRBJ2-5; no firm D call. Germline V gene sequence: CDR1 MNHNY, CDR2 SVGAGI (reference sequence). The CDR3 contains 13 residues. Trimming removed 0 bases at V and 5 bases at J, with 7 bases between. The CDR3 is CASSYSATETQYF. The DNA of the CDR3 is TGTGCCAGCAGTTACTCAGCAACGGAGACCCAGTACTTC.

For this clonotype: Just one base apart from a much larger clone, this may be a read error. Here the CDR3 omits its conserved ending phenylalanine or tryptophan, so a read error is the likely source. The rearrangement joins TRBV6-6 to TRBJ1-2; no definite D call. The CDR3 consists of 13 residues. The germline V gene encodes CDR1 MNHNY and CDR2 SVGAGI (reference sequence). With 5 bases removed from V and 1 base from J, the gap between germline ends came to 8 bases. CDR3 DNA: TGTGCCAGCAGTCTCTATTTTAACTATGGCTACACCTCC. Its translation: CASSLYFNYGYTS.

This clonotype was observed at least ten times. The genes are TRBV20-1 and TRBJ2-2; unclear D gene. The V and J ends lost 3 bases and 7 bases respectively, with 12 bases between them. The CDR3 is 13 amino acids. Germline CDR1 DFQATT, CDR2 SNEGSKA (reference sequence). CDR3 sequence reads: CSASRLNVGELFF. In DNA form, the CDR3 reads TGCAGTGCTAGTCGTCTAAACGTCGGGGAGCTGTTTTTT.

This clonotype was recorded a few times. The chain couples TRBV4-3 to TRBJ2-7, with 7 nucleotides matching TRBD2. V trimming: 4 bases; J trimming: 4 bases; junction bases outside the gene matches: 4. Germline lookup yields CDR1 LGHNA and CDR2 YSLEER. The CDR3 contains 13 residues. The CDR3 DNA sequence: TGCGCCAGCAGCCCAACGCGGGGGTACGAGCAGTACTTC. Amino acids: CASSPTRGYEQYF.

This clonotype has at least ten counts. This sequence joins TRBV6-1 and TRBJ2-7, with TRBD1 matching over 10 bases. Germline V gene lookup returns CDR1 MNHNS and CDR2 SASEGT. The CDR3 covers 13 residues. The V segment lost 8 bases and the J segment 4 bases; nucleotides outside the gene matches: 5. The CDR3 reads CASGGQGVYEQYF. CDR3 nucleotide sequence: TGTGCCAGCGGTGGACAGGGGGTGTACGAGCAGTACTTC.

With regard to this clonotype: Given a much more abundant clone one base away, this may be a read error. The genes are TRBV7-9 and TRBJ1-2; 7 bases line up with TRBD1. Germline loops: CDR1 SEHNR, CDR2 FQNEAQ (reference sequence). The CDR3 runs to 12 residues. V lost 5 bases, J lost 10 bases, and 7 bases stayed unmatched. CDR3: CASSVQGDAYTF. CDR3 nucleotide sequence: TGTGCCAGCAGCGTCCAGGGGGACGCCTACACCTTC. Combining the CDR3 with reference TRBV7-9 and TRBJ1-2 gives the whole variable domain DTGVSQNPRHKITKRGQNVTFRCDPISEHNRLYWYRQTLGQGPEFLTYFQNEAQLEKSRLLSDRFSAERPKGSFSTLEIQRTEQGDSAMYLCASSVQGDAYTFGSGTRLTVV.

This clonotype was counted at least ten times. The chain employs TRBV14 and TRBJ2-5; the match to TRBD2 covers 12 bases. After removal of 4 bases from V and 3 bases from J, the junction contained 6 bases not matched to a gene. This CDR3 comprises 16 residues. Germline lookup yields CDR1 SGHDN and CDR2 FVKESK. For the CDR3, the DNA is TGTGCCAGCAGCCCCGGACTAGCGGGACGTAAAGAGACCCAGTACTTC. Its protein product is CASSPGLAGRKETQYF.

With regard to this clonotype: A much larger clonotype is one base distant, so this may be a read error. The chain uses TRBV29-1 and TRBJ1-2; TRBD1 agrees at 7 bases. This CDR3 comprises 13 residues. CDR1 is SQVTM and CDR2 is ANQGSEA in the germline V gene. CDR3 nucleotide sequence: TGCGGCGTTGAACGACAGGGATGGAGCGGCTACACCTTC. Translated: CGVERQGWSGYTF.

This clonotype came up a few times. The chain combines TRBV9 with TRBJ2-2; perhaps TRBD2 as D (6 bases). This CDR3 has 12 residues. V dropped 7 bases and J dropped 5 bases, with 9 bases sitting between them. Germline V gene data show CDR1 as SGDLS and CDR2 as YYNGEE. The CDR3 sequence: CASGGSTGELFF. The CDR3 nucleotides are TGTGCCAGCGGGGGGTCAACCGGGGAGCTGTTTTTT. Based on the CDR3 plus reference TRBV9 and TRBJ2-2, the full variable domain is DSGVTQTPKHLITATGQRVTLRCSPRSGDLSVYWYQQSLDQGLQFLIQYYNGEERAKGNILERFSAQQFPDLHSELNLSSLELGDSALYFCASGGSTGELFFGEGSRLTVL.

The chain links TRBV7-3 to TRBJ2-2, with D unresolved. Germline V gene lookup returns CDR1 SGHTA and CDR2 FQGTGA. This CDR3 is 14 amino acids long. Trimming cost V 2 bases and J 4 bases, with 8 bases left between them. The CDR3, as DNA: TGTGCCAGCAGCTTAGACCGTTCCACCGGGGAGCTGTTTTTT. Amino acid sequence: CASSLDRSTGELFF.

A word on this clonotype: A much larger clone lies one base from this, so it may be a read error. The gene calls are TRBV7-2 and TRBJ2-7; no clear D gene. V lost 2 bases, J lost 5 bases, and 7 bases lay in between. Per the germline V gene, CDR1 is SGHTA and CDR2 is FQGNSA. The CDR3 has 12 amino acids. CDR3 DNA sequence: TGTGCCAGCAGCTTATGCGCAGACGAGCAGTACTTC. It codes for CASSLCADEQYF. The full variable domain, rest sourced from reference TRBV7-2 and TRBJ2-7, is GAGVSQSPSNKVTEKGKDVELRCDPISGHTALYWYRQSLGQGLEFLIYFQGNSAPDKSGLPSDRFSAERTGGSVSTLTIQRTQQEDSAVYLCASSLCADEQYFGPGTRLTVT.